This TCR beta chain came from a study of cytotoxic CD8 clonotypes in ibrutinib-treated CLL. Study context: Included were 11 to 12 relapsed/refractory and 15 treatment-naive patients, of whom about 18 were IGHV unmutated. Sequenced samples delivered averages of around 250,000 productive templates and around 94,000 productive rearrangements.

As concerns this clone: Its antigen is unknown.

General observations from the study: Clonality rose at ibrutinib response, held steady in sustained remission, and fell toward baseline at progression.

Assay used: immunoSEQ multiplex PCR; TCRdb lists only in-frame clones, some missing. The sample consists of hundreds of thousands of clones, more than 65% of them appearing once. The CDR3 length is 15 residues. Germline CDR1 ENHRY, CDR2 SYGVKD. The V and J ends lost 3 bases and 1 base respectively, with 13 bases between them. This TCR came from a human donor with chronic lymphocytic leukemia. This chain connects TRBV10-3 to TRBJ2-7; D is unclear. Material: PBMCs, obtained before ibrutinib treatment. The CDR3 protein is CAISDRGPRSYEQYF. CDR3 DNA sequence: TGTGCCATCAGTGATCGAGGACCCCGATCCTACGAGCAGTACTTC.